Shown below are 9 T cell receptor beta chains from a single sample sequenced in a study of cytomegalovirus exposure and HLA in healthy donors. PCR amplification relied on 60 Vbeta primers (plus 13 Jbeta primers). Clones were sequenced by immunoSEQ multiplex PCR, and TCRdb holds only the in-frame ones, with some missing. The sample includes about 140,000 clones, roughly 75% of them seen just once. Sequenced: PBMCs. The source of these receptors is a man aged 40-50 years in good health and CMV-seropositive.

The rearrangement uses TRBV2 and TRBJ2-2; 8 positions match TRBD2. J lost 3 bases, V lost 1 base, and 4 bases had no gene match. The CDR3 has 16 amino acids. CDR1 SNHLY and CDR2 FYNNEI come from the germline V gene. The CDR3, as DNA: TGTGCCAGCAGTGAAGGGTTAGCGGGGTACACCGGGGAGCTGTTTTTT. It encodes CASSEGLAGYTGELFF.

The chain links TRBV28 to TRBJ2-7; the D gene is possibly TRBD1 (6 bases). CDR1 is MDHEN and CDR2 is SYDVKM in the germline V gene. Between the trimmed V and J ends, which lost 3 bases and 2 bases, there was a span of 14 bases. This CDR3 region has 15 residues. The CDR3 sequence: CASSLYRAGAYEQYF. DNA for the CDR3: TGTGCCAGCAGTTTGTACCGGGCAGGGGCCTACGAGCAGTACTTC.

This chain connects TRBV19 to TRBJ2-2; 10 positions agree with TRBD2. Germline V CDR1 and CDR2: LNHDA, SQIVND (reference sequence). V was pared by 11 bases and J by 3 bases, with 9 bases of the junction left unmatched. The CDR3 spans 15 residues. CDR3 in DNA: TGTGCCGCGGCTAGCGGGGGACTTTACACCGGGGAGCTGTTTTTT. Residues: CAAASGGLYTGELFF.

This clone was seen a handful of times. The rearrangement uses TRBV7-2 and TRBJ2-6, with a weak D call TRBD1 (6 bases). Germline V lookup: CDR1 SGHTA, CDR2 FQGNSA. Trimming stripped 6 bases from V and 5 bases from J, with 23 bases between. CDR3 size: 18 residues. The CDR3 nucleotides read TGTGCCAGCAGTTTATACGGGACAAGTCCCTCGCGGGCCAACGTCCTGACTTTC. Protein product: CASSLYGTSPSRANVLTF.

This chain joins TRBV4-1 and TRBJ2-3; D is possibly TRBD2 (7 bases). V was clipped by 8 bases and J by 2 bases, with 23 bases between them. Germline assignment: CDR1 MGHRA and CDR2 YSYEKL. The CDR3 contains 17 residues. The CDR3 DNA reads as TGCGCCAGCGCTGACGGGGGGCTTGGATTAGTCACAGATACGCAGTATTTT. It translates to CASADGGLGLVTDTQYF.

This chain joins TRBV28 and TRBJ2-3; maybe TRBD2 (6 bases). The CDR3 contains 14 residues. V dropped 3 bases and J dropped 2 bases, with 9 bases sitting between them. In germline, CDR1 is MDHEN, CDR2 SYDVKM. CDR3 sequence: CASSFAGNTDTQYF. The CDR3 DNA sequence: TGTGCCAGCAGTTTTGCGGGGAACACAGATACGCAGTATTTT. Combining the CDR3 with reference TRBV28 and TRBJ2-3 gives the whole variable domain DVKVTQSSRYLVKRTGEKVFLECVQDMDHENMFWYRQDPGLGLRLIYFSYDVKMKEKGDIPEGYSVSREKKERFSLILESASTNQTSMYLCASSFAGNTDTQYFGPGTRLTVL.

V is TRBV6-1 and J is TRBJ1-3; unclear D gene. V gave up 3 bases and J gave up 0 bases, with 9 bases separating them. The CDR3 has 15 amino acids. Per germline, CDR1 MNHNS and CDR2 SASEGT. In nucleotides, the CDR3 is TGTGCCAGCAGTGATGGCCAGTCCTCTGGAAACACCATATATTTT. Encoded protein: CASSDGQSSGNTIYF.

The chain links TRBV7-9 to TRBJ1-5; 9 positions agree with TRBD1. V dropped 5 bases and J dropped 4; count of bases not matched to a gene: 0. Germline values: CDR1 SEHNR, CDR2 FQNEAQ (reference sequence). This CDR3 spans 13 amino acids. CDR3 DNA: TGTGCCAGCAGCGGACAGGGGAATCAGCCCCAGCATTTT. Its translation is CASSGQGNQPQHF.

The rearrangement links TRBV5-1 to TRBJ2-7, with 7 positions matching TRBD2. Germline trimming cut 0 bases from V and 5 bases from J; bases unmatched to any gene: 5. This CDR3 region has 14 residues. From germline, CDR1 is SGHRS and CDR2 YFSETQ. CDR3 sequence (DNA): TGCGCCAGCAGCTTGGCGGCAAGCGGGGACGAGCAGTACTTC. Its translation: CASSLAASGDEQYF. The full variable domain, with the rest looked up from reference TRBV5-1 and TRBJ2-7, is KAGVTQTPRYLIKTRGQQVTLSCSPISGHRSVSWYQQTPGQGLQFLFEYFSETQRNKGNFPGRFSGRQFSNSRSEMNVSTLELGDSALYLCASSLAASGDEQYFGPGTRLTVT.